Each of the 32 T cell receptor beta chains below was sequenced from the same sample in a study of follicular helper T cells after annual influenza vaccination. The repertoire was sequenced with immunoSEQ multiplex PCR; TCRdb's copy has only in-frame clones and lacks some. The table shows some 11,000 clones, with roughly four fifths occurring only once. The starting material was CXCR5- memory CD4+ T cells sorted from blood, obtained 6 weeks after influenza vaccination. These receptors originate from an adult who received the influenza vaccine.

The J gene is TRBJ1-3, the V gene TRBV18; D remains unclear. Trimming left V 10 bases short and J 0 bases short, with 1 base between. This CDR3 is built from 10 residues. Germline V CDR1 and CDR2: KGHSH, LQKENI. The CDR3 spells CATSGNTIYF. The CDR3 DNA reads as TGTGCCACCTCTGGAAACACCATATATTTT.

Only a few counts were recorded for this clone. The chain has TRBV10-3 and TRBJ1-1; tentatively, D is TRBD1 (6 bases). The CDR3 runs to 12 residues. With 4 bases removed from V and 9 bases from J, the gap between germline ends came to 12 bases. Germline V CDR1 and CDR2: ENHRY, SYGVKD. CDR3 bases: TGTGCCATCAGTGGGACAGCTATTCAAGCTTTCTTT. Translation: CAISGTAIQAFF.

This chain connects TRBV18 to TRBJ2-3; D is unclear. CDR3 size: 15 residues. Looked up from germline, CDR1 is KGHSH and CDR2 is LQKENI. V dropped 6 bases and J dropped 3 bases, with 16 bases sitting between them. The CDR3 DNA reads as TGTGCCAGCTCCCGCGACACCCATCCGACAGATACGCAGTATTTT. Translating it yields CASSRDTHPTDTQYF.

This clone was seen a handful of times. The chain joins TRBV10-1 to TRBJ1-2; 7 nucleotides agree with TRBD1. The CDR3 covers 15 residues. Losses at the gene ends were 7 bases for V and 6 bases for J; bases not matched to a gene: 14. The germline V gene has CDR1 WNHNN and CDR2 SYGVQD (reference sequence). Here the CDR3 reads CASITSQGQRHGYTF. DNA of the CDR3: TGCGCCAGCATTACGTCACAGGGGCAAAGGCATGGCTACACCTTC.

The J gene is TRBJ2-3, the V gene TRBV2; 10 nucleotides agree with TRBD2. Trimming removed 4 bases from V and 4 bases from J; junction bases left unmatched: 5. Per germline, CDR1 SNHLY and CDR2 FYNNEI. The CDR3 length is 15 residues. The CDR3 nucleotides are TGTGCCAGCAGTGTATCTAGCGGGAGTGCAGATACGCAGTATTTT. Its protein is CASSVSSGSADTQYF. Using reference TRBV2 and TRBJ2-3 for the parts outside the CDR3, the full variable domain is EPEVTQTPSHQVTQMGQEVILRCVPISNHLYFYWYRQILGQKVEFLVSFYNNEISEKSEIFDDQFSVERPDGSNFTLKIRSTKLEDSAMYFCASSVSSGSADTQYFGPGTRLTVL.

The CDR3 DNA sequence: TGCAGCGCCGTTACTAGCGGGGCCTCTAATGAGCAGTTCTTC. Translation gives CSAVTSGASNEQFF. J is TRBJ2-1 and V is TRBV29-1, with 10 bases that match TRBD2. This CDR3 region has 14 residues. Germline V gene data show CDR1 as SQVTM and CDR2 as ANQGSEA. The V segment lost 7 bases and the J segment 7 bases; nucleotides outside the gene matches: 10.

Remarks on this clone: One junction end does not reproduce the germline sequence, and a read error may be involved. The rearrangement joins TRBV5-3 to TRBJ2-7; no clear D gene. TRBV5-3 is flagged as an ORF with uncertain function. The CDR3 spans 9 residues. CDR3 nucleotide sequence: TGTGCCAGAAGCTTGGAGAGGAACTTC. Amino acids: CARSLERNF.

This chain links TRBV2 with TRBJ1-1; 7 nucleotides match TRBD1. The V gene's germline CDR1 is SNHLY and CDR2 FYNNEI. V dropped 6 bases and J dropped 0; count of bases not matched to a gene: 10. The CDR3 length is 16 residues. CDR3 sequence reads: CASSRGVVTMNTEAFF. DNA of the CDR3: TGTGCCAGCAGCAGGGGGGTCGTAACCATGAACACTGAAGCTTTCTTT.

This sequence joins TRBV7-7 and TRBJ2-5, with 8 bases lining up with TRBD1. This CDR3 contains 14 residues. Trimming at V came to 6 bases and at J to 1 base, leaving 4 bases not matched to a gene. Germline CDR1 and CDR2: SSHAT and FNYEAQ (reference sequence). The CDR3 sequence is CASSSGQGQETQYF. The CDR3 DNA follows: TGTGCCAGCAGTTCAGGACAGGGCCAAGAGACCCAGTACTTC.

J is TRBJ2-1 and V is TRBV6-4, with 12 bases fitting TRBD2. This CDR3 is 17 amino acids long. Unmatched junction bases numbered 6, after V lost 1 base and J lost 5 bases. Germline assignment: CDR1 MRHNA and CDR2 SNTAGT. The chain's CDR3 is CASSDFKLAGGNNEQFF. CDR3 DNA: TGTGCCAGCAGTGACTTCAAACTAGCGGGGGGAAACAATGAGCAGTTCTTC.

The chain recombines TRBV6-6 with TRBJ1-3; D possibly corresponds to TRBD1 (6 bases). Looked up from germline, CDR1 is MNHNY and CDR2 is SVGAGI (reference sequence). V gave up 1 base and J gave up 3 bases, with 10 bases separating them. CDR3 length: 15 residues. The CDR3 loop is CASSYYPDSGNTIYF. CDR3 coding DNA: TGTGCCAGCAGTTACTACCCGGACAGTGGAAACACCATATATTTT.

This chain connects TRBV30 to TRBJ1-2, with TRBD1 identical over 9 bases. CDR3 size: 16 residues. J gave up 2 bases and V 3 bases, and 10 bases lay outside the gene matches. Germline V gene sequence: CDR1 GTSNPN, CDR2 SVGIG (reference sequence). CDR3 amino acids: CAWSRSVGQGNYGYTF. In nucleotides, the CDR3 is TGTGCCTGGAGCCGGAGCGTGGGACAGGGCAACTATGGCTACACCTTC.

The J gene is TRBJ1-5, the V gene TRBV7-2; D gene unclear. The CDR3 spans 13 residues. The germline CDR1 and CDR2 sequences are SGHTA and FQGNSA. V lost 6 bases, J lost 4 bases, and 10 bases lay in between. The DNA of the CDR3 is TGTGCCAGCAGTCAAGGTGGAAATCAGCCCCAGCATTTT. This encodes CASSQGGNQPQHF.

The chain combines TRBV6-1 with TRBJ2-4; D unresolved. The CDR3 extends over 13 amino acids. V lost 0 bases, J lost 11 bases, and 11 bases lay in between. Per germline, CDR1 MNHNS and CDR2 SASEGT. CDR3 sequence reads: CASSEASGTLQYF. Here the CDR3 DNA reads TGTGCCAGCAGTGAAGCCTCAGGAACTCTTCAGTACTTC.

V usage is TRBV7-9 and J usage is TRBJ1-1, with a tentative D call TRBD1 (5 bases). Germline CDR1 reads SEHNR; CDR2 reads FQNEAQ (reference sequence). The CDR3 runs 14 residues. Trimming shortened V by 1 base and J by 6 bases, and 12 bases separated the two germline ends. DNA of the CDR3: TGTGCCAGCAGCTTAGATGGGACCCTCGCTGAAGCTTTCTTT. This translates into CASSLDGTLAEAFF.

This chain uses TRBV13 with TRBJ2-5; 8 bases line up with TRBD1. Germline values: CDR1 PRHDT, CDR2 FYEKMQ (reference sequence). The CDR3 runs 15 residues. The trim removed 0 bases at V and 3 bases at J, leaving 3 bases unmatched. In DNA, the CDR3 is TGTGCCAGCAGCTTAGGACAGGGGGTAAAAGAGACCCAGTACTTC. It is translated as CASSLGQGVKETQYF.

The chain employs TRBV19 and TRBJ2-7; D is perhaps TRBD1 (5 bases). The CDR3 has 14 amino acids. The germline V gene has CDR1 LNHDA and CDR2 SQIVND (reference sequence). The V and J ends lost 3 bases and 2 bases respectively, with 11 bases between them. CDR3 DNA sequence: TGTGCCAGTAGTATGGTCGACAGACCCTACGAGCAGTACTTC. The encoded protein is CASSMVDRPYEQYF. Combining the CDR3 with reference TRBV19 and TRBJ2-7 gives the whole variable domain DGGITQSPKYLFRKEGQNVTLSCEQNLNHDAMYWYRQDPGQGLRLIYYSQIVNDFQKGDIAEGYSVSREKKESFPLTVTSAQKNPTAFYLCASSMVDRPYEQYFGPGTRLTVT.

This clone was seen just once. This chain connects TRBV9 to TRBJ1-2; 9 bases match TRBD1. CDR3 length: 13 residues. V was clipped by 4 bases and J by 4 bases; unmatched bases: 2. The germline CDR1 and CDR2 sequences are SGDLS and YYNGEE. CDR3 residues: CASSPGQGYGYTF. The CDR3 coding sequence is TGTGCCAGCAGCCCGGGACAGGGCTATGGCTACACCTTC. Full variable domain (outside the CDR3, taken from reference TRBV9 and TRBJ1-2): DSGVTQTPKHLITATGQRVTLRCSPRSGDLSVYWYQQSLDQGLQFLIQYYNGEERAKGNILERFSAQQFPDLHSELNLSSLELGDSALYFCASSPGQGYGYTFGSGTRLTVV.

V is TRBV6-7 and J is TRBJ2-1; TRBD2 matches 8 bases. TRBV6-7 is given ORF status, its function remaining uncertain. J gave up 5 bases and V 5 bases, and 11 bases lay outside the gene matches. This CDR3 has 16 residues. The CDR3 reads CASSPQKRESHNEQFF. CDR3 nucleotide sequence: TGTGCCAGCAGTCCTCAAAAGCGGGAGTCCCACAATGAGCAGTTCTTC.

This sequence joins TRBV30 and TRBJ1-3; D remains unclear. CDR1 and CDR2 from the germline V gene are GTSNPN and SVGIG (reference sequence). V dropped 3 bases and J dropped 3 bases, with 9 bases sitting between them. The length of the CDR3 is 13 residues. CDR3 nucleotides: TGTGCCTGGAGCAACACTGGTGGAAACACCATATATTTT. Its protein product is CAWSNTGGNTIYF.

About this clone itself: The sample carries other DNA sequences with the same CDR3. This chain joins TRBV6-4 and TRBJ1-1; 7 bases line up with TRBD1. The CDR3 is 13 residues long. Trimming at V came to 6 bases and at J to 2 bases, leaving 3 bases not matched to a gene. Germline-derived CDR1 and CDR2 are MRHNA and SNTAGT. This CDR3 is CASRRTGNTEAFF. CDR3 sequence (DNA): TGTGCCAGCAGGCGGACAGGCAACACTGAAGCTTTCTTT.

The CDR3 spells CASSQGTGGSEQFF. CDR3 coding DNA: TGTGCCAGCAGCCAAGGGACAGGGGGTTCCGAGCAGTTCTTC. This chain joins TRBV4-2 and TRBJ2-1, with 10 nucleotides matching TRBD1. Germline loops: CDR1 LGHNA, CDR2 YNFKEQ. The CDR3 is 14 residues long. V gave up 1 base and J gave up 10 bases; unmatched junction bases: 4.

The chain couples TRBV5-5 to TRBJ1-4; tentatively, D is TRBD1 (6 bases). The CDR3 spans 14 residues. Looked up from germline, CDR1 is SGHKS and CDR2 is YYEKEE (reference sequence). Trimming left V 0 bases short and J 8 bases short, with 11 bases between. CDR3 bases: TGTGCCAGCAGCTTGGAACAGGGTGAGGAAAAACTGTTTTTT. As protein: CASSLEQGEEKLFF.

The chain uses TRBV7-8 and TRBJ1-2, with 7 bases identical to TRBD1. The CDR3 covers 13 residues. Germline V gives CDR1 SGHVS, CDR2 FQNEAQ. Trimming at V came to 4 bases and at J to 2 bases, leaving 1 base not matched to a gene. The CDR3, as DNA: TGTGCCAGCAGCTCGGGACAGAACTATGGCTACACCTTC. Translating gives CASSSGQNYGYTF.

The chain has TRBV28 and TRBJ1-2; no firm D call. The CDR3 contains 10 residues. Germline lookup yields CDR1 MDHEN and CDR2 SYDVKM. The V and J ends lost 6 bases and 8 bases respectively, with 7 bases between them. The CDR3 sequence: CASRRGGYTF. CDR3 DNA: TGTGCCAGCAGAAGAGGGGGCTACACCTTC.

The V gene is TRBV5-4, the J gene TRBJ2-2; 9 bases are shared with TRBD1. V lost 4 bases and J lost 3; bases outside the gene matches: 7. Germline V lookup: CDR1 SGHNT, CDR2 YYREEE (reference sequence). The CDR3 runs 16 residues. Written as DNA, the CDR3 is TGTGCCAGCAGCCTGACAGGGGGTGGGTACACCGGGGAGCTGTTTTTT. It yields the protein CASSLTGGGYTGELFF. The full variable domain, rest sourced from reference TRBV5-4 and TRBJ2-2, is ETGVTQSPTHLIKTRGQQVTLRCSSQSGHNTVSWYQQALGQGPQFIFQYYREEENGRGNFPPRFSGLQFPNYSSELNVNALELDDSALYLCASSLTGGGYTGELFFGEGSRLTVL.

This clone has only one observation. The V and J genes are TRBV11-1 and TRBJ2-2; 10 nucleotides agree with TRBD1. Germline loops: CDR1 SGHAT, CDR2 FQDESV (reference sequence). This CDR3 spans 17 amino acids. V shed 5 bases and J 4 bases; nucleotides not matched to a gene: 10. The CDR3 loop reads CASSQPTGTGVTGELFF. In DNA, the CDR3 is TGTGCCAGCAGCCAACCCACCGGGACAGGGGTCACCGGGGAGCTGTTTTTT.

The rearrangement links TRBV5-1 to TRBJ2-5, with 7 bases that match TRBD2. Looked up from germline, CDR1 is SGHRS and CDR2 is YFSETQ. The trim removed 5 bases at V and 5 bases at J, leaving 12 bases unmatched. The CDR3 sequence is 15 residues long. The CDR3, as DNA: TGCGCCAGCAGTTACCTTACTAGCGCGGGCGAGACCCAGTACTTC. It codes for CASSYLTSAGETQYF.

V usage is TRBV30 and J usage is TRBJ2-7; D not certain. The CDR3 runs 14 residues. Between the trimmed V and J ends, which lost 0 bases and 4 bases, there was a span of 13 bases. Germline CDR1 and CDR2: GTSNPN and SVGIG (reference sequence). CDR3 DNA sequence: TGTGCCTGGAGTGTACTCAGGTCAGCGTACGAGCAGTACTTC. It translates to CAWSVLRSAYEQYF.

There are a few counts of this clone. As DNA, the CDR3 is TGTGCCACCAGCAGATCTCAGCCCGCGGCGGGGGAGCAGTACTTC. This sequence encodes CATSRSQPAAGEQYF. The genes are TRBV15 and TRBJ2-7; the D gene is possibly TRBD2 (6 bases). This CDR3 has 15 amino acids. Deletions cut 2 bases from V and 7 bases from J, with 18 bases between. Germline CDR1 and CDR2: LNHNV and YYDKDF (reference sequence).

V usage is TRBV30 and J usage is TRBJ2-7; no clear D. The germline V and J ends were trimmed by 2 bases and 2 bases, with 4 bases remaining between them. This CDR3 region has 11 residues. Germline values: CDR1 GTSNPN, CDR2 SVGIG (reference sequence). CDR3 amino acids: CAWSTPYEQYF. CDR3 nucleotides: TGTGCCTGGAGTACCCCCTACGAGCAGTACTTC.

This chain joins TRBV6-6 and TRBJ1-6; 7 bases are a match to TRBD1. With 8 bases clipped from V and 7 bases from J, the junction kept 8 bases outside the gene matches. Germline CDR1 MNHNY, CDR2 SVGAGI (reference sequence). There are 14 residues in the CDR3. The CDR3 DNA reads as TGTGCCAGCCTAAAGGCACAGGGGAATTCACCCCTCCACTTT. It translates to CASLKAQGNSPLHF.